Below are 29 T cell receptor beta chains sequenced from a single sample in a study of Tregs in tolerant kidney transplant recipients. Profiled with immunoSEQ multiplex PCR; TCRdb holds only in-frame clones, not every one. The top ten clones hold around 0.6% of a sample with over 60,000 clones, 95% to 98% of them seen once. Specimen: CD4+ T cells from blood, collected before the transplant. The receptor set was obtained from a human donor who received a combined kidney and bone marrow transplant.

This chain joins TRBV6-6 and TRBJ2-5, with 12 bases that match TRBD1. Germline CDR1 MNHNY, CDR2 SVGAGI (reference sequence). The V segment lost 2 bases and the J segment 12 bases; nucleotides outside the gene matches: 13. The CDR3 has 16 amino acids. CDR3 nucleotide sequence: TGTGCCAGCAGTTACAGAGCCGGGACAGGGGGCTCAAGGGAGTACTTC. This codes for CASSYRAGTGGSREYF.

This chain connects TRBV6-6 to TRBJ2-5; no reliable D call. This CDR3 is 15 amino acids long. V was pared by 2 bases and J by 0 bases, with 10 bases between. Germline lookup yields CDR1 MNHNY and CDR2 SVGAGI (reference sequence). The CDR3 region is CASSYLLTYQETQYF. CDR3 in DNA: TGTGCCAGCAGTTACCTCTTGACTTACCAAGAGACCCAGTACTTC.

The rearrangement links TRBV9 to TRBJ2-7; D perhaps matches TRBD2 (6 bases). The CDR3 length is 16 residues. Germline-derived CDR1 and CDR2 are SGDLS and YYNGEE. Trimming stripped 0 bases from V and 0 bases from J, with 13 bases between. CDR3 sequence: CASSVDPAGFSYEQYF. CDR3 DNA sequence: TGTGCCAGCAGCGTAGACCCAGCGGGCTTCTCCTACGAGCAGTACTTC.

This clone was recorded a few times. The CDR3 bases are TGTGCCAGAAGCTCAACCGGGAGGGGTGGGTACGAGCAGTACTTC. Amino acids: CARSSTGRGGYEQYF. The rearrangement uses TRBV5-3 and TRBJ2-7, with TRBD2 identical over 8 bases. TRBV5-3 carries the ORF label, with uncertain function. V shed 3 bases, J shed 4 bases, and the junction held 9 bases outside the gene matches. The CDR3 has 15 amino acids.

The chain recombines TRBV5-1 with TRBJ2-7; maybe TRBD1 (5 bases). The germline gives CDR1 SGHRS, CDR2 YFSETQ. With 1 base removed from V and 4 bases from J, the gap between germline ends came to 9 bases. This CDR3 comprises 13 residues. CDR3 amino acids: CASSLMQGYEQYF. CDR3 nucleotides: TGCGCCAGCAGCTTGATGCAGGGATACGAGCAGTACTTC. The full variable domain, with the rest looked up from reference TRBV5-1 and TRBJ2-7, is KAGVTQTPRYLIKTRGQQVTLSCSPISGHRSVSWYQQTPGQGLQFLFEYFSETQRNKGNFPGRFSGRQFSNSRSEMNVSTLELGDSALYLCASSLMQGYEQYFGPGTRLTVT.

This clone was recorded only once. The chain joins TRBV5-1 to TRBJ1-2; no definite D call. The germline V and J ends were trimmed by 0 bases and 2 bases, with 8 bases remaining between them. There are 14 residues in the CDR3. Germline V gene data show CDR1 as SGHRS and CDR2 as YFSETQ. The chain's CDR3 is CASSLDVENYGYTF. DNA for the CDR3: TGCGCCAGCAGCTTGGACGTCGAGAACTATGGCTACACCTTC.

This clone came up once. As DNA, the CDR3 is TGTGCCAGCAGCGTAGCTACTCCTAGCACAGATACGCAGTATTTT. The encoded protein is CASSVATPSTDTQYF. The J gene is TRBJ2-3, the V gene TRBV9; D remains ambiguous. The CDR3 extends over 15 amino acids. CDR1 is SGDLS, CDR2 YYNGEE, per germline. With 0 bases removed from V and 0 bases from J, the gap between germline ends came to 8 bases.

The chain combines TRBV7-9 with TRBJ2-5; D may be TRBD2 (5 bases). Germline CDR1 is SEHNR and CDR2 is FQNEAQ (reference sequence). This CDR3 region has 13 residues. The germline V and J ends were trimmed by 2 bases and 4 bases, with 8 bases remaining between them. The CDR3 region is CASSLPSRETQYF. The CDR3 DNA is TGTGCCAGCAGCTTACCTAGCAGAGAGACCCAGTACTTC.

This clone was counted a single time. This CDR3 is CASSMADSRGEQFF. In nucleotides, the CDR3 is TGTGCCAGTAGTATGGCCGACTCCCGGGGTGAGCAGTTCTTC. The V call is TRBV19, the J call TRBJ2-1; a weak D match, TRBD2 (5 bases). The CDR3 spans 14 residues. Trimming left V 3 bases short and J 9 bases short, with 15 bases between. Germline-derived CDR1 and CDR2 are LNHDA and SQIVND (reference sequence). The variable domain in full, with the rest retrieved from reference TRBV19 and TRBJ2-1, is DGGITQSPKYLFRKEGQNVTLSCEQNLNHDAMYWYRQDPGQGLRLIYYSQIVNDFQKGDIAEGYSVSREKKESFPLTVTSAQKNPTAFYLCASSMADSRGEQFFGPGTRLTVL.

The rearrangement uses TRBV7-7 and TRBJ1-5; the D gene is possibly TRBD1 (6 bases). Germline loops: CDR1 SSHAT, CDR2 FNYEAQ (reference sequence). The CDR3 has 14 amino acids. Trimming left V 3 bases short and J 7 bases short, with 13 bases between. CDR3 coding DNA: TGTGCCAGCAGCTTCCACAGGGAATCCCAGCCCCAGCATTTT. Translated: CASSFHRESQPQHF.

The chain employs TRBV5-1 and TRBJ2-1, with 13 bases fitting TRBD2. The CDR3 sequence is 20 residues long. Germline assignment: CDR1 SGHRS and CDR2 YFSETQ. Trimming cost V 0 bases and J 3 bases; bases outside gene matches: 12. The CDR3 DNA follows: TGCGCCAGCAGCTTGGGGACTAGCGGGAGCTATAACCCAGACTACAATGAGCAGTTCTTC. It yields the protein CASSLGTSGSYNPDYNEQFF. The entire variable domain, with the rest obtained from reference TRBV5-1 and TRBJ2-1, is as follows: KAGVTQTPRYLIKTRGQQVTLSCSPISGHRSVSWYQQTPGQGLQFLFEYFSETQRNKGNFPGRFSGRQFSNSRSEMNVSTLELGDSALYLCASSLGTSGSYNPDYNEQFFGPGTRLTVL.

A remark on this clone: The junction and the germline gene differ at one end; a read error may be behind it. The rearrangement links TRBV7-2 to TRBJ2-6, with D perhaps matching TRBD1 (6 bases). The CDR3 totals 17 residues. Germline V gene lookup returns CDR1 SGHTA and CDR2 FQGNSA. CDR3 loop: CASNLQGPFSGANVLTF. DNA for the CDR3: TGTGCCAGCAACTTACAGGGCCCGTTTTCTGGGGCCAACGTCCTGACTTTC.

This clone was recorded once. V and J are TRBV19 and TRBJ1-4; 8 bases line up with TRBD1. V dropped 4 bases and J dropped 7; count of bases not matched to a gene: 5. Germline-derived CDR1 and CDR2 are LNHDA and SQIVND (reference sequence). This CDR3 has 14 residues. The CDR3 region has the DNA TGTGCCAGTAGTACGGACAGGGAGGGTGAAAAACTGTTTTTT. As protein: CASSTDREGEKLFF. The full variable domain, completed using reference TRBV19 and TRBJ1-4, is DGGITQSPKYLFRKEGQNVTLSCEQNLNHDAMYWYRQDPGQGLRLIYYSQIVNDFQKGDIAEGYSVSREKKESFPLTVTSAQKNPTAFYLCASSTDREGEKLFFGSGTQLSVL.

The chain is built from TRBV7-2 and TRBJ2-1, with 10 bases fitting TRBD2. V was clipped by 5 bases and J by 4 bases; unmatched bases: 2. Germline V CDR1 and CDR2: SGHTA, FQGNSA. CDR3 size: 14 residues. In DNA form, the CDR3 reads TGTGCCAGCAGCGGACTAGCGGAATACAATGAGCAGTTCTTC. Amino acid sequence: CASSGLAEYNEQFF.

The chain combines TRBV7-9 with TRBJ2-1, with TRBD2 matching over 11 bases. V trimming: 2 bases; J trimming: 7 bases; junction bases outside the gene matches: 4. Germline assignment: CDR1 SEHNR and CDR2 FQNEAQ (reference sequence). This CDR3 contains 15 residues. CDR3 DNA: TGTGCCAGCAGCTTACTAGCGGGAGGCGGAAATGAGCAGTTCTTC. Translation gives CASSLLAGGGNEQFF.

This clone showed up just once. The CDR3 region is CASRLGQGEAGANVLTF. CDR3 nucleotide sequence: TGTGCCAGCAGACTGGGACAGGGAGAAGCTGGGGCCAACGTCCTGACTTTC. The chain links TRBV11-2 to TRBJ2-6; TRBD1 matches at 9 bases. V was pared by 6 bases and J by 2 bases, with 8 bases of the junction left unmatched. CDR3 length equals 17 residues. Per germline, CDR1 SGHAT and CDR2 FQNNGV. Full variable domain (rest looked up from reference TRBV11-2 and TRBJ2-6): EAGVAQSPRYKIIEKRQSVAFWCNPISGHATLYWYQQILGQGPKLLIQFQNNGVVDDSQLPKDRFSAERLKGVDSTLKIQPAKLEDSAVYLCASRLGQGEAGANVLTFGAGSRLTVL.

V gene TRBV15 combines with J gene TRBJ1-1; the match to TRBD1 covers 7 bases. CDR1 is LNHNV, CDR2 YYDKDF, per germline (reference sequence). The CDR3 extends over 15 amino acids. Germline trimming cut 1 base from V and 2 bases from J; bases unmatched to any gene: 4. The CDR3 spells CATSRGQGVNTEAFF. The CDR3, as DNA: TGTGCCACCAGCAGAGGACAGGGAGTAAACACTGAAGCTTTCTTT.

The chain links TRBV5-3 to TRBJ1-4; no reliable D call. TRBV5-3 is an ORF; its function is uncertain. V lost 0 bases to trimming and J lost 3 bases, with 9 bases between them. The CDR3 spans 15 residues. CDR3 residues: CARSLVGGPNEKLFF. The DNA of the CDR3 is TGTGCCAGAAGCTTGGTCGGAGGGCCTAATGAAAAACTGTTTTTT.

The CDR3 sequence is CASSLLAEDTEAFF. DNA of the CDR3: TGTGCCAGCAGCTTATTGGCGGAGGACACTGAAGCTTTCTTT. The chain carries TRBV7-8 and TRBJ1-1; D not certain. CDR3 length: 14 residues. Germline CDR1 SGHVS, CDR2 FQNEAQ. Trimming took off 2 bases at V and 3 bases at J, with 10 bases between the two ends.

This chain links TRBV19 with TRBJ2-3, with 7 positions matching TRBD2. The V segment lost 11 bases and the J segment 1 base; nucleotides outside the gene matches: 9. Germline V gene lookup returns CDR1 LNHDA and CDR2 SQIVND (reference sequence). The CDR3 is made up of 14 amino acids. The chain's CDR3 is CAELMAGGTDTQYF. For the CDR3, the DNA is TGTGCCGAACTTATGGCGGGAGGCACAGATACGCAGTATTTT. Together with reference TRBV19 and TRBJ2-3, the CDR3 gives the full variable domain: DGGITQSPKYLFRKEGQNVTLSCEQNLNHDAMYWYRQDPGQGLRLIYYSQIVNDFQKGDIAEGYSVSREKKESFPLTVTSAQKNPTAFYLCAELMAGGTDTQYFGPGTRLTVL.

V and J are TRBV7-2 and TRBJ2-3, with D perhaps matching TRBD2 (7 bases). Germline CDR1 and CDR2: SGHTA and FQGNSA. The CDR3 length is 16 residues. Trimming stripped 3 bases from V and 2 bases from J, with 15 bases between. CDR3 amino acids: CASSLWGGGDTDTQYF. CDR3 DNA sequence: TGTGCCAGCAGCTTGTGGGGGGGCGGAGACACAGATACGCAGTATTTT. Variable domain in full (rest from reference TRBV7-2 and TRBJ2-3): GAGVSQSPSNKVTEKGKDVELRCDPISGHTALYWYRQSLGQGLEFLIYFQGNSAPDKSGLPSDRFSAERTGGSVSTLTIQRTQQEDSAVYLCASSLWGGGDTDTQYFGPGTRLTVL.

The chain employs TRBV7-9 and TRBJ2-7, with 13 bases aligning to TRBD2. The length of the CDR3 is 16 residues. Germline V gene lookup returns CDR1 SEHNR and CDR2 FQNEAQ (reference sequence). V lost 5 bases, J lost 2 bases, and 6 bases stayed unmatched. CDR3: CASSLGTSGVTYEQYF. In nucleotides, the CDR3 is TGTGCCAGCAGCCTCGGGACTAGCGGGGTTACCTACGAGCAGTACTTC. Looking up the rest from reference TRBV7-9 and TRBJ2-7 gives the full variable domain: DTGVSQNPRHKITKRGQNVTFRCDPISEHNRLYWYRQTLGQGPEFLTYFQNEAQLEKSRLLSDRFSAERPKGSFSTLEIQRTEQGDSAMYLCASSLGTSGVTYEQYFGPGTRLTVT.

CDR3 nucleotides: TGTGCCAGCTCACCACGATTTGAGGGAGTACATGAGCAGTTCTTC. It yields the protein CASSPRFEGVHEQFF. The rearrangement links TRBV18 to TRBJ2-1, with D tentatively TRBD2 (5 bases). The CDR3 length is 15 residues. Germline V CDR1 and CDR2: KGHSH, LQKENI. V was trimmed by 1 base and J by 8 bases, leaving 15 bases between them.

V and J are TRBV7-2 and TRBJ1-1, with D possibly TRBD1 on 6 matching bases. V was trimmed by 4 bases and J by 5 bases, leaving 14 bases between them. The CDR3 covers 14 residues. CDR1 is SGHTA, CDR2 FQGNSA, per germline. CDR3 nucleotides: TGTGCCAGCAGCTCAGAAACAGGGCGAACTGAAGCTTTCTTT. Protein: CASSSETGRTEAFF.

This clone showed up just once. The rearrangement joins TRBV6-1 to TRBJ2-3, with 8 bases identical to TRBD2. CDR1 is MNHNS and CDR2 is SASEGT in the germline V gene. This CDR3 region has 16 residues. J was trimmed by 4 bases and V by 0 bases; bases with no gene match: 6. The CDR3 spells CASSEAPGLVPDTQYF. The CDR3 DNA follows: TGTGCCAGCAGTGAAGCCCCGGGACTAGTGCCAGATACGCAGTATTTT.

The chain employs TRBV7-2 and TRBJ2-3, with D possibly being TRBD2 (6 bases). The CDR3 has 14 residues. Germline CDR1 reads SGHTA; CDR2 reads FQGNSA. V was clipped by 3 bases and J by 4 bases, with 11 bases between them. CDR3 coding DNA: TGTGCCAGCAGCTTCTCTAGCGTGGCAGATACGCAGTATTTT. Translation gives CASSFSSVADTQYF.

This clone was observed a single time. CDR3 nucleotides: TGTGCCAGCAGCTTAGAAAGTTGGACAGTTTCTGGCTACACCTTC. This translates into CASSLESWTVSGYTF. The chain combines TRBV7-6 with TRBJ1-2; D is perhaps TRBD1 (6 bases). Germline CDR1 reads SGHVS; CDR2 reads FNYEAQ. This CDR3 is 15 amino acids long. The germline V and J ends were trimmed by 1 base and 7 bases, with 16 bases remaining between them.

The CDR3 is CSVGGVGQGFYEQYF. The CDR3 DNA sequence: TGCAGCGTTGGCGGGGTTGGACAGGGGTTCTACGAGCAGTACTTC. The chain couples TRBV29-1 to TRBJ2-7; 9 bases agree with TRBD1. This CDR3 region has 15 residues. In germline, CDR1 is SQVTM, CDR2 ANQGSEA. The J segment lost 3 bases and the V segment lost 4 bases, leaving 10 bases of the junction unmatched.

This clone was detected once. The chain links TRBV7-9 to TRBJ1-2, with D possibly matching TRBD1 (5 bases). CDR3 length: 14 amino acids. Germline-derived CDR1 and CDR2 are SEHNR and FQNEAQ (reference sequence). Trimming left V 5 bases short and J 4 bases short, with 14 bases between. The chain's CDR3 is CASSPEGRGYGYTF. The CDR3 DNA reads as TGTGCCAGCAGCCCTGAAGGGAGGGGCTATGGCTACACCTTC. Combining the CDR3 with reference TRBV7-9 and TRBJ1-2 gives the whole variable domain DTGVSQNPRHKITKRGQNVTFRCDPISEHNRLYWYRQTLGQGPEFLTYFQNEAQLEKSRLLSDRFSAERPKGSFSTLEIQRTEQGDSAMYLCASSPEGRGYGYTFGSGTRLTVV.